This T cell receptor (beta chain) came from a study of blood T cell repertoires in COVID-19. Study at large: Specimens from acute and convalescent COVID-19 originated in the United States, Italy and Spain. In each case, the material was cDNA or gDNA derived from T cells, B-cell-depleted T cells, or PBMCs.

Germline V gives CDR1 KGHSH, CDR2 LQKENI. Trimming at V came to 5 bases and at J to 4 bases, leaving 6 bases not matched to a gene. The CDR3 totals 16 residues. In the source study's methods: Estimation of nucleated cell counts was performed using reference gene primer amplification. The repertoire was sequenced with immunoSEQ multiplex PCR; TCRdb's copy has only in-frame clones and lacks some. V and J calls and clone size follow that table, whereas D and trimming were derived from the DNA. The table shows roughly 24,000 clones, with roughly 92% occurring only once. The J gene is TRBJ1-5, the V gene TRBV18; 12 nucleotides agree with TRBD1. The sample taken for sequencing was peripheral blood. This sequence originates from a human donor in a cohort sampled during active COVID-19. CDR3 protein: CASSAGTGGLNQPQHF. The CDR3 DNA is TGTGCCAGCTCAGCCGGGACAGGGGGCTTGAATCAGCCCCAGCATTTT.